This T cell receptor (beta chain) came from a study of shared clonotypes between healthy human individuals. Genomic DNA of each subset was evenly split across several immunoSEQ plates. The protocol was immunoSEQ multiplex PCR, while the TCRdb copy is restricted to in-frame clones and leaves out a portion. Here the sample spans about 2.2 million clones, around 93% being singletons. Naive-designated CD8 cells lacked CD45RO, were positively enriched for CCR7, and omitted terminally differentiated effector memory CD45RA+ cells. V shed 0 bases and J shed 1 base, with 6 bases lying between them. This CDR3 spans 15 amino acids. Germline-derived CDR1 and CDR2 are SGHVS and FQNEAQ.

V and J are TRBV7-8 and TRBJ2-2, with D unresolved. Sequenced sample: naive CD8+ T cells from PBMCs. This TCR was sampled from a young man in good health. Some clones in this sample may be carry-over from other donors' samples. The DNA of the CDR3 is TGTGCCAGCAGCTTAGCGTCAATGAACACCGGGGAGCTGTTTTTT. Amino acids: CASSLASMNTGELFF.